Each of the 13 T cell receptor beta chains below was sequenced from the same sample in a study of cytomegalovirus exposure and HLA in healthy donors. The PCR employed 60 Vbeta primers together with 13 Jbeta primers. Assay used: immunoSEQ multiplex PCR; TCRdb lists only in-frame clones, some missing. Its listing shows about 130,000 clones. The specimen was PBMCs. These TCRs come from a middle-aged man in good health and CMV-seronegative.

The chain recombines TRBV6-5 with TRBJ1-2; D is uncertain. Germline V gene data show CDR1 as MNHEY and CDR2 as SVGAGI. The CDR3 has 11 residues. Trimming shortened V by 7 bases and J by 8 bases, and 11 bases separated the two germline ends. CDR3 DNA sequence: TGTGCCAGCAAAGGAGGGAACGGCTACACCTTC. This gives the protein CASKGGNGYTF.

The genes are TRBV5-1 and TRBJ1-2; 7 nucleotides agree with TRBD1. The germline CDR1 and CDR2 sequences are SGHRS and YFSETQ. The CDR3 sequence is 16 residues long. The V segment lost 3 bases and the J segment 3 bases; nucleotides outside the gene matches: 11. The DNA for the CDR3 is TGCGCCAGCAGCTCGCCAACTCGGACAGGAGACTATGGCTACACCTTC. The encoded protein is CASSSPTRTGDYGYTF. Full variable domain (outside the CDR3, taken from reference TRBV5-1 and TRBJ1-2): KAGVTQTPRYLIKTRGQQVTLSCSPISGHRSVSWYQQTPGQGLQFLFEYFSETQRNKGNFPGRFSGRQFSNSRSEMNVSTLELGDSALYLCASSSPTRTGDYGYTFGSGTRLTVV.

The gene calls are TRBV6-5 and TRBJ2-1; the D gene is possibly TRBD2 (5 bases). The germline V gene encodes CDR1 MNHEY and CDR2 SVGAGI. The CDR3 spans 14 residues. V lost 6 bases and J 6 bases, leaving 15 bases between the germline ends. CDR3 bases: TGTGCCAGCAGGTCTGAGGCGGGTGTCAATGAGCAGTTCTTC. Its protein product is CASRSEAGVNEQFF.

The chain has TRBV6-5 and TRBJ2-7; tentative D call: TRBD2 (6 bases). Germline-derived CDR1 and CDR2 are MNHEY and SVGAGI. The CDR3 is made up of 14 amino acids. Trimming cost V 7 bases and J 3 bases, with 16 bases left between them. The CDR3 sequence: CASIGSGTNYEQYF. DNA of the CDR3: TGTGCCAGCATCGGTAGCGGAACGAACTACGAGCAGTACTTC.

The chain carries TRBV30 and TRBJ2-5, with TRBD1 matching 7 bases. CDR1 and CDR2 from the germline V gene are GTSNPN and SVGIG (reference sequence). V was pared by 0 bases and J by 4 bases, with 5 bases of the junction left unmatched. The CDR3 is made up of 14 amino acids. The DNA of the CDR3 is TGTGCCTGGAGTGTAAGGGGGCTAAGAGAGACCCAGTACTTC. Translation gives CAWSVRGLRETQYF.

The chain has TRBV11-3 and TRBJ1-1, with TRBD1 matching over 10 bases. The CDR3 consists of 14 residues. Per the germline V gene, CDR1 is SGHNT and CDR2 is YENEEA. Germline trimming cut 7 bases from V and 1 base from J; bases unmatched to any gene: 3. The CDR3 bases are TGTGCCAGCACCCGGACAGGGGGGAACACTGAAGCTTTCTTT. Amino acids: CASTRTGGNTEAFF.

J is TRBJ2-1 and V is TRBV4-2, with 12 bases identical to TRBD2. Germline-derived CDR1 and CDR2 are LGHNA and YNFKEQ. The CDR3 runs to 15 residues. The V and J ends lost 3 bases and 7 bases, in that order; junction bases with no gene match: 4. The CDR3 DNA reads TGTGCCAGCAGCCAGACTAGCGGGAGACATAATGAGCAGTTCTTC. Translated, it gives CASSQTSGRHNEQFF.

The CDR3 loop reads CASSFLTGGTYEQYF. The CDR3 DNA sequence: TGTGCCAGCAGCTTTCTGACAGGGGGAACCTACGAGCAGTACTTC. The chain has TRBV5-6 and TRBJ2-7, with 9 bases matching TRBD1. This CDR3 spans 15 amino acids. The V gene end was trimmed by 2 bases and the J gene end by 2 bases; junction bases not matched to a gene: 5. In germline, CDR1 is SGHDT, CDR2 YYEEEE.

The V call is TRBV11-2, the J call TRBJ2-7; tentative D call: TRBD1 (6 bases). The CDR3 has 15 residues. V was shortened by 4 bases and J by 0 bases, with 13 bases between the two germline ends. The germline V gene has CDR1 SGHAT and CDR2 FQNNGV. CDR3 DNA sequence: TGTGCCAGCAGCTCACTCCGCAGGGGCTCCTACGAGCAGTACTTC. It encodes CASSSLRRGSYEQYF.

The V and J genes are TRBV6-6 and TRBJ1-6; tentative D call: TRBD1 (5 bases). The V gene lost 7 bases and the J gene lost 7 bases, with 8 bases spanning the gap. Germline CDR1 reads MNHNY; CDR2 reads SVGAGI (reference sequence). The CDR3 sequence is 12 residues long. CDR3 nucleotide sequence: TGTGCCAGCATCAACAGGAATTCACCCCTCCACTTT. It codes for CASINRNSPLHF.

The J gene is TRBJ2-1, the V gene TRBV6-5; 13 bases are shared with TRBD2. The CDR3 sequence is 15 residues long. Germline V gene lookup returns CDR1 MNHEY and CDR2 SVGAGI. V was pared by 6 bases and J by 8 bases, with 7 bases of the junction left unmatched. CDR3 DNA sequence: TGTGCCAGCAGCCGAGGACTAGCGGGAGCGGATGAGCAGTTCTTC. Translating it yields CASSRGLAGADEQFF.

The genes are TRBV7-9 and TRBJ2-1; possibly TRBD2 for D (7 bases). The CDR3 totals 16 residues. V gave up 4 bases and J gave up 9 bases, with 22 bases separating them. CDR1 is SEHNR, CDR2 FQNEAQ, per germline (reference sequence). The CDR3 reads CASSSRGGANLGEQFF. The DNA of the CDR3 is TGTGCCAGCAGCTCCCGAGGGGGGGCTAATTTGGGTGAGCAGTTCTTC.

V gene TRBV20-1 combines with J gene TRBJ1-2; D not resolved. Germline lookup yields CDR1 DFQATT and CDR2 SNEGSKA (reference sequence). This CDR3 has 11 residues. Trimming shortened V by 5 bases and J by 5 bases, and 9 bases separated the two germline ends. The CDR3 DNA is TGCAGTGCTCCAAATGCGTATGGCTACACCTTC. It yields the protein CSAPNAYGYTF.